This is a list of T cell receptor beta chains from one sample in a study of patients and donors after allogeneic stem cell transplantation. From the RT-PCR reads, TCRdb called clonotypes with MiXCR, one entry per CDR3 protein. Among some 880,000 distinct CDR3 sequences listed, about a sixth were seen once. The specimen sequenced was blood, either unsorted or a sorted T cell fraction (not recorded which). These receptors were collected from a human donor who was either an allogeneic HSCT recipient or a stem cell or donor lymphocyte infusion donor (not recorded which). It is not recorded whose cells these are; they may come from a transplant donor. Both conserved end residues are part of each CDR3. The D gene is left open where the match is weak. Part of the rows lack a size; the others show once, few, many or a class for expanded clones.

size,D,J,V,CDR3,DNA
few,TRBD1,TRBJ1-6,TRBV7-8,CASSFRGQASNSPLHF,TGTGCCAGCAGTTTCAGGGGGCAAGCGAGTAATTCACCCCTCCACTTT
few,-,TRBJ2-1,TRBV12-3/TRBV12-4,CASSLKGRSYNEQFF,TGTGCCAGCAGTTTGAAGGGGCGCTCCTACAATGAGCAGTTCTTC
few,TRBD1,TRBJ2-1,TRBV6-2/TRBV6-3,CASSHQRQGSSYNEQFF,TGTGCCAGCAGCCACCAAAGACAGGGGAGCTCCTACAATGAGCAGTTCTTC
few,TRBD1,TRBJ2-5,TRBV24-1,CATSDPDRAETQYF,TGTGCCACCAGTGACCCCGACAGGGCGGAGACCCAGTACTTC
many,-,TRBJ2-3,TRBV29-1,CSVGLSTDTQYF,TGCAGCGTTGGTCTGTCCACAGATACGCAGTATTTT
-,TRBD2,TRBJ2-7,TRBV4-1,CASAETSGMGWEQYF,TGCGCCAGCGCCGAGACGAGCGGGATGGGTTGGGAGCAGTACTTC
-,-,TRBJ2-1,TRBV27,CASSRSRGGTYNEQFF,TGTGCCAGCAGCCGATCTAGGGGGGGGACCTACAATGAGCAGTTCTTC
-,-,TRBJ1-6,TRBV10-3,CAISAGPGVTLHF,TGTGCCATCAGTGCAGGGCCCGGGGTCACCCTCCACTTT
few,-,TRBJ2-1,TRBV2,CASNRRAGYYNEQFF,TGTGCCAGCAATCGAAGGGCGGGATACTACAATGAGCAGTTCTTC
-,TRBD1,TRBJ2-7,TRBV3-1,CASSWDRRIYEQYF,TGTGCCAGCAGTTGGGACAGGAGAATATACGAGCAGTACTTC
many,TRBD2,TRBJ2-1,TRBV29-1,CSVGRGDEQFF,TGCAGCGTTGGGCGGGGGGATGAGCAGTTCTTC
-,TRBD1,TRBJ1-5,TRBV30,CACTTGGNQSQHF,TGTGCCTGTACTACAGGGGGCAATCAGTCCCAGCATTTT
many,-,TRBJ1-1,TRBV7-3,CASSLSGLNTEAFF,TGTGCCAGCAGCTTGAGCGGTTTGAACACTGAAGCTTTCTTT
-,TRBD2,TRBJ2-1,TRBV2,CASSDRGRVSEQFF,TGTGCCAGCAGTGACCGGGGGAGGGTAAGTGAGCAGTTCTTC
-,TRBD1,TRBJ1-4,TRBV5-4,CASSFKGPRGDEKLFF,TGTGCCAGCAGCTTCAAAGGGCCCAGGGGGGACGAAAAACTGTTTTTT
few,-,TRBJ2-2,TRBV2,CASSGPVAGELFF,TGTGCCAGCAGTGGCCCGGTTGCCGGGGAGCTGTTTTTT
many,-,TRBJ2-1,TRBV20-1,CSARQVYEQFF,TGCAGTGCTAGACAGGTTTATGAGCAGTTCTTC
-,-,TRBJ1-1,TRBV7-9,CASSPGQVLEAFF,TGTGCCAGCAGCCCGGGACAAGTCCTTGAAGCTTTCTTT
few,-,TRBJ2-7,TRBV9,CASSPQGSPHEQYF,TGTGCCAGCAGCCCACAGGGATCCCCCCACGAGCAGTACTTC
few,TRBD2,TRBJ2-1,TRBV3-1,CASSQVTPSGRAEKGNEQFF,TGTGCCAGCAGCCAAGTCACACCTAGCGGGAGGGCCGAGAAAGGGAATGAGCAGTTCTTC
-,TRBD1,TRBJ1-4,TRBV7-3,CASSFLQGAREKQFF,TGTGCCAGCAGCTTCCTACAGGGGGCGAGGGAAAAACAGTTTTTT
few,-,TRBJ1-5,TRBV4-2,CASSQVQLQPQHF,TGTGCCAGCAGCCAGGTTCAACTCCAGCCCCAGCATTTT
-,-,TRBJ2-1,TRBV5-1,CASSLAVAGKFF,TGCGCCAGCAGCTTGGCCGTGGCAGGGAAGTTCTTC
few,-,TRBJ1-2,TRBV9,CASSASSLNYGYTF,TGTGCCAGCAGCGCCTCATCGCTTAACTATGGCTACACCTTC
-,-,TRBJ1-6,TRBV4-3,CASSQDIKTGFSPLHF,TGCGCCAGCAGCCAAGATATAAAAACAGGGTTTTCACCCCTCCACTTT
-,-,TRBJ2-5,TRBV6-2/TRBV6-3,CASSAREGETQYF,TGTGCCAGCAGCGCAAGAGAAGGGGAGACCCAGTACTTC
-,-,TRBJ1-2,TRBV2,CASSEFEGSYGYTF,TGTGCCAGCAGTGAATTTGAGGGCTCCTATGGCTACACCTTC
few,-,TRBJ1-1,TRBV5-1,CASSMVGAGNTEAFF,TGCGCCAGCAGCATGGTGGGGGCGGGGAACACTGAAGCTTTCTTT
-,-,TRBJ2-3,TRBV9,CASSVASSADTQYF,TGTGCCAGCAGCGTAGCTTCGAGCGCAGATACGCAGTATTTT
few,TRBD2,TRBJ2-3,TRBV20-1,CSARLAGVDTQYF,TGCAGTGCTAGGCTTGCGGGAGTCGATACGCAGTATTTT
-,TRBD2,TRBJ2-3,TRBV20-1,CSAPYGGTDTQYF,TGCAGTGCTCCCTACGGGGGGACAGATACGCAGTATTTT
-,-,TRBJ1-4,TRBV24-1,CATKGKTNEKLFF,TGTGCCACCAAAGGAAAGACTAATGAAAAACTGTTTTTT
-,-,TRBJ2-7,TRBV19,CASSHRRDPYEQYF,TGTGCCAGTAGCCACCGCAGGGACCCCTACGAGCAGTACTTC
-,-,TRBJ1-1,TRBV7-6,CASSSTDGLNTEAFF,TGTGCCAGCAGCTCGACTGACGGACTGAACACTGAAGCTTTCTTT
-,-,TRBJ1-4,TRBV11-2,CASSSRPTNEKLFF,TGTGCCAGTAGCTCCAGGCCGACTAATGAAAAACTGTTTTTT
-,-,TRBJ1-5,TRBV30,CAWSQDYSNQPQHF,TGTGCCTGGAGTCAGGATTATAGCAATCAGCCCCAGCATTTT
-,-,TRBJ1-2,TRBV21-1,CASSKGQIYGYTF,TGTGCCAGCAGCAAGGGACAGATCTATGGCTACACCTTC
-,-,TRBJ2-7,TRBV7-2,CASSLELEPSYEQYF,TGTGCCAGCAGCTTGGAATTGGAGCCGTCCTACGAGCAGTACTTC
many,TRBD2,TRBJ2-5,TRBV12-3/TRBV12-4,CASSLTGTSETQYF,TGTGCCAGCAGTTTAACCGGGACTAGTGAGACCCAGTACTTC
few,-,TRBJ1-1,TRBV5-1,CASSLDHRAFF,TGCGCCAGCAGCTTGGATCATCGAGCTTTCTTT
-,TRBD2,TRBJ2-2,TRBV20-1,CSARSPTSGGQKGELFF,TGCAGTGCTAGATCCCCAACTAGCGGGGGTCAGAAGGGGGAGCTGTTTTTT
many,-,TRBJ1-1,TRBV5-1,CASSLWGSTEAFF,TGCGCCAGCAGCTTGTGGGGGAGCACTGAAGCTTTCTTT
few,TRBD1,TRBJ1-2,TRBV20-1,CSARTGGNDYGYTF,TGCAGTGCTAGGACAGGGGGTAATGACTATGGCTACACCTTC
-,TRBD2,TRBJ2-7,TRBV5-1,CASGPTSGRQTYEQYF,TGCGCCAGCGGCCCGACTAGCGGGAGACAAACCTACGAGCAGTACTTC
-,-,TRBJ2-5,TRBV28,CASRLGGAEETQYF,TGTGCCAGCAGATTAGGGGGGGCCGAGGAGACCCAGTACTTC
-,-,TRBJ1-1,TRBV7-2,CASSTTTGANTEAFF,TGTGCCAGCAGCACAACTACGGGGGCGAACACTGAAGCTTTCTTT
few,TRBD1,TRBJ1-1,TRBV9,CASSVTGGAGNTEAFF,TGTGCCAGCAGCGTGACAGGGGGCGCCGGGAACACTGAAGCTTTCTTT
-,TRBD2,TRBJ2-1,TRBV20-1,CSASIPAGGLYEQFF,TGCAGTGCCAGCATTCCGGCGGGAGGACTCTATGAGCAGTTCTTC